The 29 T cell receptor beta chains below all came from one sample that was sequenced in a study of T cell responses to AZD1222 COVID-19 vaccine. Sequencing used immunoSEQ multiplex PCR; TCRdb keeps in-frame clones, though not all of them. Of some 150,000 clones in the sample, approximately 90% are singletons; the top ten hold under 2%. Here the sequenced sample was peripheral blood, taken on day 0 of AZD1222 vaccination. The receptors derive from an adult in good health.

The chain carries TRBV12-5 and TRBJ1-1; 11 bases map to TRBD1. J gave up 5 bases and V 5 bases, and 7 bases lay outside the gene matches. The CDR3 sequence is 15 residues long. Germline V lookup: CDR1 LGHNT, CDR2 FRNRAP. The CDR3 loop reads CASGRGQGGGTEAFF. In nucleotides, the CDR3 is TGTGCTAGTGGTCGGGGACAGGGGGGAGGAACTGAAGCTTTCTTT.

The gene calls are TRBV15 and TRBJ1-2; D is unresolved. CDR1 and CDR2 from the germline V gene are LNHNV and YYDKDF (reference sequence). The CDR3 totals 13 residues. V was clipped by 0 bases and J by 7 bases, with 9 bases between them. This CDR3 is CATSREGRGGYTF. The CDR3, as DNA: TGTGCCACCAGCAGAGAAGGGAGAGGTGGCTACACCTTC. The full variable domain, in which reference TRBV15 and TRBJ1-2 provide the parts outside the CDR3, is DAMVIQNPRYQVTQFGKPVTLSCSQTLNHNVMYWYQQKSSQAPKLLFHYYDKDFNNEADTPDNFQSRRPNTSFCFLDIRSPGLGDTAMYLCATSREGRGGYTFGSGTRLTVV.

V gene TRBV28 combines with J gene TRBJ2-3; D remains ambiguous. CDR1 MDHEN and CDR2 SYDVKM come from the germline V gene. Between the trimmed V and J ends, which lost 5 bases and 6 bases, there was a span of 12 bases. The CDR3 covers 13 residues. The CDR3 nucleotides are TGTGCCAGCAGTCCCCCCGCCCCCGATACGCAGTATTTT. Translated, it gives CASSPPAPDTQYF.

J is TRBJ2-1 and V is TRBV28; D might be TRBD1 (5 bases). The length of the CDR3 is 15 residues. With 1 base removed from V and 7 bases from J, the gap between germline ends came to 14 bases. CDR1 and CDR2 from the germline V gene are MDHEN and SYDVKM. The DNA of the CDR3 is TGTGCCAGCAGTTTATCTCTGACAAGGACAAATGAGCAGTTCTTC. It specifies CASSLSLTRTNEQFF.

V is TRBV6-5 and J is TRBJ1-4; D unclear. Germline-derived CDR1 and CDR2 are MNHEY and SVGAGI. There are 13 residues in the CDR3. Trimming took 9 bases from V and 6 from J, leaving 14 bases between them. The CDR3 is CASSQDHHEKLFF. As DNA, the CDR3 is TGTGCCAGTAGCCAGGATCACCATGAAAAACTGTTTTTT.

The V and J genes are TRBV30 and TRBJ2-2; 8 positions agree with TRBD2. This CDR3 comprises 15 residues. Losses at the gene ends were 3 bases for V and 3 bases for J; bases not matched to a gene: 6. The V gene's germline CDR1 is GTSNPN and CDR2 SVGIG (reference sequence). The CDR3 sequence: CAWRRLAGYTGELFF. CDR3 nucleotides: TGTGCCTGGAGGCGGTTAGCGGGGTACACCGGGGAGCTGTTTTTT.

The rearrangement uses TRBV10-3 and TRBJ2-1; D might be TRBD2 (5 bases). Between the trimmed V and J ends, which lost 4 bases and 5 bases, there was a span of 21 bases. Germline lookup yields CDR1 ENHRY and CDR2 SYGVKD. The CDR3 is 17 amino acids. The DNA of the CDR3 is TGTGCCATCAGTGGTGCTTCGGGGAAGCAACATCACAATGAGCAGTTCTTC. Translated: CAISGASGKQHHNEQFF.

The chain is built from TRBV5-1 and TRBJ1-3; no clear D gene. The germline CDR1 and CDR2 sequences are SGHRS and YFSETQ. V gave up 0 bases and J gave up 2 bases, with 12 bases separating them. The CDR3 has 16 amino acids. DNA of the CDR3: TGCGCCAGCAGCTTGGTGAACAATCTTCCTGGAAACACCATATATTTT. Translation gives CASSLVNNLPGNTIYF.

This rearrangement joins TRBV10-3 to TRBJ1-5; unclear D gene. There are 15 residues in the CDR3. Trimming stripped 7 bases from V and 3 bases from J, with 16 bases between. CDR1 and CDR2 from the germline V gene are ENHRY and SYGVKD. The CDR3 DNA reads TGTGCCATCAACGACGAAGGGCTACACAATCAGCCCCAGCATTTT. This sequence encodes CAINDEGLHNQPQHF.

The rearrangement uses TRBV19 and TRBJ2-3; unclear D gene. The V gene lost 4 bases and the J gene lost 6 bases, with 8 bases spanning the gap. The CDR3 totals 12 residues. Germline CDR1 and CDR2: LNHDA and SQIVND (reference sequence). The CDR3 is CASSRTLDTQYF. CDR3 DNA sequence: TGTGCCAGTAGTAGGACCCTCGATACGCAGTATTTT.

This sequence joins TRBV9 and TRBJ1-6; 7 bases agree with TRBD1. V was clipped by 0 bases and J by 7 bases; unmatched bases: 13. The CDR3 has 18 residues. Looked up from germline, CDR1 is SGDLS and CDR2 is YYNGEE. CDR3 sequence: CASSVGPQYRQGNSPLHF. In DNA, the CDR3 is TGTGCCAGCAGCGTAGGGCCCCAATACCGACAGGGCAATTCACCCCTCCACTTT.

This chain uses TRBV9 with TRBJ1-1; TRBD1 might be the D (5 bases). The CDR3 covers 14 residues. Germline values: CDR1 SGDLS, CDR2 YYNGEE. V dropped 3 bases and J dropped 5 bases, with 14 bases sitting between them. The CDR3 loop reads CASSAGTAGTEAFF. The CDR3 DNA follows: TGTGCCAGCAGCGCCGGGACGGCGGGGACTGAAGCTTTCTTT. Full variable domain (rest looked up from reference TRBV9 and TRBJ1-1): DSGVTQTPKHLITATGQRVTLRCSPRSGDLSVYWYQQSLDQGLQFLIQYYNGEERAKGNILERFSAQQFPDLHSELNLSSLELGDSALYFCASSAGTAGTEAFFGQGTRLTVV.

V and J are TRBV7-4 and TRBJ1-5; the D is unclear. V was shortened by 5 bases and J by 5 bases, with 10 bases between the two germline ends. Germline V gene lookup returns CDR1 SGHVT and CDR2 SQSDAQ. The CDR3 has 13 amino acids. In DNA form, the CDR3 reads TGTGCCAGCAGCCCGAGATACGATCAGCCCCAGCATTTT. Residues: CASSPRYDQPQHF.

The chain recombines TRBV27 with TRBJ2-5; D may be TRBD1 (5 bases). This CDR3 is built from 14 residues. Germline V gives CDR1 MNHEY, CDR2 SMNVEV (reference sequence). With 3 bases removed from V and 1 base from J, the gap between germline ends came to 9 bases. The CDR3 coding sequence is TGTGCCAGCAGTTTTACAGGACCCCAAGAGACCCAGTACTTC. Protein: CASSFTGPQETQYF.

This sequence joins TRBV28 and TRBJ1-3; the match to TRBD1 covers 10 bases. Germline-derived CDR1 and CDR2 are MDHEN and SYDVKM. Germline trimming cut 6 bases from V and 0 bases from J; bases unmatched to any gene: 5. The CDR3 is 16 residues long. CDR3 residues: CASRGGQGHSGNTIYF. CDR3 sequence (DNA): TGTGCCAGCAGGGGGGGACAGGGGCACTCTGGAAACACCATATATTTT.

The chain is built from TRBV28 and TRBJ2-3; 7 positions agree with TRBD2. Germline CDR1 and CDR2: MDHEN and SYDVKM. The CDR3 length is 15 residues. Losses at the gene ends were 6 bases for V and 3 bases for J; bases not matched to a gene: 9. The CDR3 DNA reads TGTGCCAGCAGAACTTTAGCGGGTGGGACAGATACGCAGTATTTT. It specifies CASRTLAGGTDTQYF.

The CDR3, as DNA: TGTGCCACCAGTGATCTGGTTGTAGGCGGGAGGGCCGGGGATACGCAGTATTTT. This encodes CATSDLVVGGRAGDTQYF. The genes are TRBV24-1 and TRBJ2-3; 9 nucleotides agree with TRBD2. J gave up 6 bases and V 3 bases, and 15 bases lay outside the gene matches. The CDR3 sequence is 18 residues long. Germline V gene sequence: CDR1 KGHDR, CDR2 SFDVKD.

This clone has only one observation. This chain uses TRBV12-3 or TRBV12-4 with TRBJ1-1; possibly TRBD1 for D (5 bases). Trimming took 3 bases from V and 7 from J, leaving 6 bases between them. This CDR3 comprises 11 residues. The CDR3, as DNA: TGTGCCAGCAGTTTTAGGGGTGAAGCTTTCTTT. Amino acids: CASSFRGEAFF.

This chain links TRBV5-1 with TRBJ1-1; D is ambiguous. Germline values: CDR1 SGHRS, CDR2 YFSETQ. Trimming pared 0 bases from V and 0 bases from J, leaving 15 bases between. The CDR3 runs to 17 residues. CDR3 in DNA: TGCGCCAGCAGCTTGGCCTGGCGAAGGGCCTTGAACACTGAAGCTTTCTTT. This encodes CASSLAWRRALNTEAFF.

This chain joins TRBV6-1 and TRBJ2-1; D uncertain. V lost 5 bases, J lost 9 bases, and 11 bases lay in between. CDR1 and CDR2 from the germline V gene are MNHNS and SASEGT. CDR3 length equals 12 residues. The DNA for the CDR3 is TGTGCCAGCAGTTATGAGAGTTTTGAGCAGTTCTTC. This gives the protein CASSYESFEQFF.

The rearrangement uses TRBV19 and TRBJ2-6; D is undetermined. CDR3 length equals 15 residues. Germline values: CDR1 LNHDA, CDR2 SQIVND (reference sequence). The V end was cut by 7 bases, the J end by 2 bases, with 12 bases between. DNA of the CDR3: TGTGCCAGTATGATCCACGGCGCTGGGGCCAACGTCCTGACTTTC. Encoded protein: CASMIHGAGANVLTF.

The J gene is TRBJ1-2, the V gene TRBV27; D call uncertain. Germline values: CDR1 MNHEY, CDR2 SMNVEV (reference sequence). The V end lost 10 bases, the J end lost 3 bases, and 21 bases lay between the germline ends. The CDR3 has 15 amino acids. This chain's CDR3 is CAIKKLAGGDYGYTF. CDR3 nucleotides: TGTGCCATCAAGAAACTTGCCGGCGGGGACTATGGCTACACCTTC.

About this clone: Additional DNA sequences in this sample encode the identical CDR3. The chain joins TRBV28 to TRBJ1-5; D unclear. The ends were cut back, 2 bases at V and 0 bases at J, with 8 bases in the middle. In germline, CDR1 is MDHEN, CDR2 SYDVKM. The CDR3 length is 15 residues. CDR3 sequence reads: CASSLTGYSNQPQHF. CDR3 DNA sequence: TGTGCCAGCAGTTTAACGGGCTATAGCAATCAGCCCCAGCATTTT.

J is TRBJ1-5 and V is TRBV7-9, with D hard to call. This CDR3 comprises 17 residues. V lost 1 base and J lost 0, with 13 bases in between. Germline V CDR1 and CDR2: SEHNR, FQNEAQ (reference sequence). CDR3: CASSLESRITSNQPQHF. CDR3 coding DNA: TGTGCCAGCAGCTTAGAGAGTCGTATTACTAGCAATCAGCCCCAGCATTTT. Full variable domain (rest looked up from reference TRBV7-9 and TRBJ1-5): DTGVSQNPRHKITKRGQNVTFRCDPISEHNRLYWYRQTLGQGPEFLTYFQNEAQLEKSRLLSDRFSAERPKGSFSTLEIQRTEQGDSAMYLCASSLESRITSNQPQHFGDGTRLSIL.

The chain couples TRBV6-5 to TRBJ1-2; 7 bases agree with TRBD1. CDR3 size: 14 residues. V shed 4 bases and J 6 bases; nucleotides not matched to a gene: 8. Germline CDR1 reads MNHEY; CDR2 reads SVGAGI. The CDR3 DNA is TGTGCCAGCAGTTCCGGGACAGAAGGAAATGGCTACACCTTC. It is translated as CASSSGTEGNGYTF.

The rearrangement joins TRBV12-3 or TRBV12-4 to TRBJ1-2, with D perhaps matching TRBD1 (5 bases). The CDR3 extends over 13 amino acids. V was pared by 1 base and J by 8 bases, with 11 bases between. The CDR3 sequence is CASSLGQGDGYTF. The CDR3 DNA sequence: TGTGCCAGCAGTTTAGGGCAGGGAGACGGCTACACCTTC.

The chain combines TRBV2 with TRBJ1-4; TRBD1 aligns across 7 bases. The V segment lost 8 bases and the J segment 8 bases; nucleotides outside the gene matches: 17. This CDR3 contains 16 residues. Germline CDR1 SNHLY, CDR2 FYNNEI. CDR3 bases: TGTGCCAGCGGCCCGTGGGAGGAGGGGGCCGGGGAAAAACTGTTTTTT. Protein product: CASGPWEEGAGEKLFF.

V gene TRBV27 combines with J gene TRBJ1-2, with 7 nucleotides matching TRBD1. Germline assignment: CDR1 MNHEY and CDR2 SMNVEV (reference sequence). This CDR3 comprises 12 residues. Trimming took 5 bases from V and 9 from J; bases not matched to a gene: 6. CDR3 in DNA: TGTGCCAGCAGTCCCGACAGGGAGCGCTACACCTTC. Its protein product is CASSPDRERYTF.

In its sample, this clone was seen once. This chain uses TRBV11-3 with TRBJ1-1; 8 positions match TRBD1. This CDR3 spans 13 amino acids. Losses at the gene ends were 0 bases for V and 8 bases for J; bases not matched to a gene: 2. Per germline, CDR1 SGHNT and CDR2 YENEEA. The CDR3 region has the DNA TGTGCCAGCAGCTTAGACAGGGACAGGGAAGCTTTCTTT. Amino acids: CASSLDRDREAFF.